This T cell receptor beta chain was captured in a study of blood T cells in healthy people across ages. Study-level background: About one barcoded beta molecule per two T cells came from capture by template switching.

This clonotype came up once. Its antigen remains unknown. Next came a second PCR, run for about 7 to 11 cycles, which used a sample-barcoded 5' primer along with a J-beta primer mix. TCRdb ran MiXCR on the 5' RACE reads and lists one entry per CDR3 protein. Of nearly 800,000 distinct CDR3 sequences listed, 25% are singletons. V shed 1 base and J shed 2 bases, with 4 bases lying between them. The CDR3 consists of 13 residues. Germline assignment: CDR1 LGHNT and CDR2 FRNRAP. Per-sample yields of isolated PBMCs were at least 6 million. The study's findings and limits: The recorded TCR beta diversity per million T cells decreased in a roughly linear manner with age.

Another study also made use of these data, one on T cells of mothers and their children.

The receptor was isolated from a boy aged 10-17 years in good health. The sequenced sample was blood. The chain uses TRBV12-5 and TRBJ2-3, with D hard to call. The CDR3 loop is CASGLDNTDTQYF. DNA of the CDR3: TGTGCTAGTGGTTTGGATAACACAGATACGCAGTATTTT.